This T cell receptor beta chain was retrieved from a study of T cell repertoires in cytomegalovirus infection. Regarding the study as a whole: Summed frequency of public TCR beta families distinguished CMV carriers with the relevant HLA.

TCRdb reprocessed the reads via MiXCR and lists one record per CDR3 protein. The sample holds 6,500 to 9,000 distinct CDR3 sequences, 45% to 50% seen once. After removal of 2 bases from V and 5 bases from J, the junction contained 10 bases not matched to a gene. There are 17 residues in the CDR3. As regards this clonotype: Its antigen is currently unknown.

Sequenced input: PBMCs, sequenced either directly or after in vitro stimulation (not recorded which). The source of this sequence is a human donor in good health (CMV status not recorded). Some clones in this sample may be carry-over from other donors' samples. The chain uses TRBV23-1 and TRBJ1-5; 9 bases map to TRBD1. TRBV23-1 is designated an ORF whose function remains uncertain. CDR3 in DNA: TGCGCCAGCAGTCAACCACTAGGGACAGGGTTATATCAGCCCCAGCATTTT. Its protein product is CASSQPLGTGLYQPQHF.